This TCR beta chain is from a study of blood T cell repertoires in COVID-19. Across the study: Samples taken during acute and convalescent COVID-19 were collected in the United States, Italy and Spain. T cells, B-cell-depleted T cells, or PBMCs supplied cDNA or gDNA.

Per germline, CDR1 SGDLS and CDR2 YYNGEE. CDR3 length equals 15 residues. The ends were cut back, 3 bases at V and 1 base at J, with 11 bases in the middle. As processed by the authors: Estimation of nucleated cell counts was performed using reference gene primer amplification. Here immunoSEQ multiplex PCR was the method, and the copy in TCRdb shows in-frame clones only, minus some. The V and J calls and clone size are taken from that table; D and trimming were inferred from the DNA. The sample records around 46,000 clones, 70% to 90% being singletons. The chain employs TRBV9 and TRBJ2-1, with D possibly TRBD2 on 6 matching bases. Sequenced material: peripheral blood. This receptor was identified in a human donor in a cohort sampled during active COVID-19. The donor label of this sample is uncertain. In nucleotides, the CDR3 is TGTGCCAGCAGCGGGGGGACTGGATCCTACAATGAGCAGTTCTTC. Protein sequence: CASSGGTGSYNEQFF.